The 13 T cell receptor beta chains listed next were all sequenced from one sample in a study of response to subunit inactivated influenza vaccine. TCRdb ran MiXCR on the RT-PCR reads and lists one entry per CDR3 protein. The data hold approximately 290,000 distinct CDR3 sequences, with around 20% observed a single time. The sequenced sample was PBMCs from blood, obtained about 19 months after vaccination. The receptors originated from a man aged 45 to 75 who received an inactivated influenza vaccine.

V usage is TRBV5-1 and J usage is TRBJ2-3, with 7 bases identical to TRBD2. This CDR3 comprises 17 residues. CDR1 and CDR2 from the germline V gene are SGHRS and YFSETQ. The J segment lost 0 bases and the V segment lost 3 bases, leaving 10 bases of the junction unmatched. In DNA form, the CDR3 reads TGCGCCAGCAGCTCCCCGACGACTAGCTCCAGCACAGATACGCAGTATTTT. Encoded protein: CASSSPTTSSSTDTQYF.

This clonotype appeared a few times. The chain uses TRBV20-1 and TRBJ1-2, with D uncertain. The germline CDR1 and CDR2 sequences are DFQATT and SNEGSKA (reference sequence). With 8 bases removed from V and 7 bases from J, the gap between germline ends came to 11 bases. This CDR3 comprises 10 residues. The CDR3 sequence: CSPRGGGYTF. CDR3 DNA: TGCAGTCCCCGTGGCGGTGGCTACACCTTC.

The chain recombines TRBV11-1 with TRBJ2-3, with D unresolved. There are 12 residues in the CDR3. The germline V gene encodes CDR1 SGHAT and CDR2 FQDESV (reference sequence). The V end lost 1 base, the J end lost 6 bases, and 5 bases lay between the germline ends. The CDR3 sequence: CASSLEEDTQYF. DNA for the CDR3: TGTGCCAGCAGCTTAGAGGAGGATACGCAGTATTTT.

For this clonotype: A junction boundary mismatches the germline segment, possibly from a read error. The rearrangement joins TRBV7-8 to TRBJ1-4; the match to TRBD1 covers 10 bases. Germline V gene data show CDR1 as SGHVS and CDR2 as FQNEAQ. CDR3 length equals 16 residues. The CDR3 protein is CASSLGTGETNEKLLF. The CDR3 nucleotides are TGTGCCAGCAGCTTGGGGACAGGGGAGACTAATGAAAAACTGTTATTT.

This clonotype was observed a handful of times. The chain is built from TRBV28 and TRBJ1-5; 7 nucleotides align to TRBD1. The V segment lost 2 bases and the J segment 6 bases; nucleotides outside the gene matches: 7. Germline V lookup: CDR1 MDHEN, CDR2 SYDVKM. This CDR3 comprises 15 residues. CDR3 loop: CASSLPRGNAQPQHF. The CDR3 DNA is TGTGCCAGCAGTTTACCCAGGGGGAATGCTCAGCCCCAGCATTTT.

This clonotype has a handful of counts. The rearrangement links TRBV14 to TRBJ1-2; no clear D. Trimming removed 1 base at V and 7 bases at J, with 16 bases between. CDR1 SGHDN and CDR2 FVKESK come from the germline V gene. This CDR3 is 15 amino acids long. The CDR3 nucleotides are TGTGCCAGCAGCCAAGGCGCCCGTGGATCCGGTGGCTACACCTTC. It codes for CASSQGARGSGGYTF.

There are a few counts of this clonotype. The CDR3 DNA reads TGTGCCAGCAGCTTAGCCCGACAGAACACCATATATTTT. Translating it yields CASSLARQNTIYF. This chain joins TRBV11-2 and TRBJ1-3; TRBD1 is a possible D gene (5 bases). With 1 base removed from V and 7 bases from J, the gap between germline ends came to 8 bases. This CDR3 is 13 amino acids long. CDR1 and CDR2 (germline): SGHAT, FQNNGV. Drawing the rest from reference TRBV11-2 and TRBJ1-3, the complete variable domain is EAGVAQSPRYKIIEKRQSVAFWCNPISGHATLYWYQQILGQGPKLLIQFQNNGVVDDSQLPKDRFSAERLKGVDSTLKIQPAKLEDSAVYLCASSLARQNTIYFGEGSWLTVV.

The table lists this clonotype with a few counts. The V call is TRBV12-3 or TRBV12-4, the J call TRBJ1-1; D is undetermined. V gave up 3 bases and J gave up 4 bases, with 9 bases separating them. This CDR3 comprises 13 residues. The CDR3: CASSFAGPTEAFF. The DNA of the CDR3 is TGTGCCAGCAGTTTCGCAGGACCCACTGAAGCTTTCTTT.

This clonotype was seen more than once but under ten times. This chain connects TRBV5-1 to TRBJ2-5; TRBD2 matches 9 bases. The length of the CDR3 is 15 residues. After removal of 3 bases from V and 2 bases from J, the junction contained 5 bases not matched to a gene. In germline, CDR1 is SGHRS, CDR2 YFSETQ. CDR3 sequence reads: CASSSGTSQQETQYF. The CDR3 region has the DNA TGCGCCAGCAGCTCCGGGACTAGCCAACAAGAGACCCAGTACTTC.

This clonotype was detected only a few times. V usage is TRBV4-2 and J usage is TRBJ1-4; a weak D match, TRBD1 (6 bases). CDR1 is LGHNA and CDR2 is YNFKEQ in the germline V gene. Trimming took 2 bases from V and 8 from J, leaving 12 bases between them. This CDR3 is 14 amino acids long. The CDR3 is CASSQLGGGEKLFF. Here the CDR3 DNA reads TGTGCCAGCAGCCAATTAGGGGGGGGAGAAAAACTGTTTTTT.

This sequence joins TRBV29-1 and TRBJ2-2; weak D call: TRBD2 (5 bases). Trimming stripped 5 bases from V and 7 bases from J, with 8 bases between. The V gene's germline CDR1 is SQVTM and CDR2 ANQGSEA. This CDR3 region has 11 residues. Written as DNA, the CDR3 is TGCAGCGTTCGGGGTGACGGGGAGCTGTTTTTT. Protein sequence: CSVRGDGELFF.

The chain joins TRBV12-3 or TRBV12-4 to TRBJ1-6; the match to TRBD1 covers 7 bases. The CDR3 length is 15 residues. After removal of 2 bases from V and 7 bases from J, the junction contained 5 bases not matched to a gene. CDR3: CASSLSTGFNSPLHF. CDR3 DNA sequence: TGTGCCAGCAGTTTATCGACAGGGTTCAATTCACCCCTCCACTTT.

The chain employs TRBV5-5 and TRBJ1-2; D remains unclear. V was trimmed by 0 bases and J by 1 base, leaving 7 bases between them. CDR1 and CDR2 from the germline V gene are SGHKS and YYEKEE (reference sequence). This CDR3 contains 14 residues. CDR3 DNA sequence: TGTGCCAGCAGCTTGGACAGCTTTAACTATGGCTACACCTTC. Protein product: CASSLDSFNYGYTF.